This is a list of T cell receptor beta chains from one sample in a study of blood T cell repertoires in COVID-19. Sequenced by immunoSEQ multiplex PCR; TCRdb stores in-frame clones only, minus some. In the table there are around 260,000 clones, about four fifths of which are singletons. The sequencing sample was made of peripheral blood. Receptor source: a woman aged 50 to 60 who had recovered from COVID-19. The CDR3 runs from the conserved cysteine through the conserved F or W. A D gene is named only where the DNA matches it firmly. Rows give clone size only sometimes, using once, few, many, or a class for an expanded clone.

v_gene,j_gene,abundance,d_gene,CDR3aa,CDR3nt
TRBV6-5,TRBJ2-1,.,TRBD2,CASIREGDEQFF,TGTGCCAGCATTAGGGAGGGTGATGAGCAGTTCTTC
TRBV5-6,TRBJ1-3,.,TRBD1,CASSGGDSGLLGNTIYF,TGTGCCAGCAGCGGCGGGGACAGCGGTCTATTAGGAAACACCATATATTTT
TRBV7-8,TRBJ2-1,.,TRBD1,CASSFSRTRLRQGNGNEQFF,TGTGCCAGCAGCTTCTCGAGGACCCGCCTAAGACAGGGGAATGGAAATGAGCAGTTCTTC
TRBV6-2/TRBV6-3,TRBJ1-4,.,.,CASSRQTGEKLFF,TGTGCCAGCAGTCGCCAGACAGGCGAAAAACTGTTTTTT
TRBV6-2/TRBV6-3,TRBJ2-7,.,.,CASSWPAYEQYF,TGTGCCAGCAGTTGGCCAGCCTACGAGCAGTACTTC
TRBV7-3,TRBJ2-7,.,TRBD1,CASSAGTGTFYEQYF,TGTGCCAGCAGCGCCGGGACAGGGACTTTCTACGAGCAGTACTTC
TRBV6-5,TRBJ2-7,.,.,CASSPRVDSYEQYF,TGTGCCAGCAGCCCCCGGGTCGACTCCTACGAGCAGTACTTC
TRBV3-1/TRBV3-2,TRBJ2-7,.,.,CASARGPTEQYF,TGTGCCAGCGCTAGGGGTCCTACCGAGCAGTACTTC
TRBV27,TRBJ2-3,.,.,CASRGYGGDTQYF,TGTGCCAGCAGGGGCTATGGTGGAGATACGCAGTATTTT
TRBV5-4,TRBJ2-7,.,.,CASSPLEGQDEQYF,TGTGCCAGCAGCCCTCTGGAGGGGCAAGACGAGCAGTACTTC
TRBV18,TRBJ2-5,.,TRBD2,CASSPGGGLAGGEQETQYF,TGTGCCAGCTCACCAGGCGGAGGACTAGCGGGGGGAGAGCAAGAGACCCAGTACTTC
TRBV7-8,TRBJ2-1,.,TRBD2,CASSLEGFGGGPGVNNEQFF,TGTGCCAGCAGCTTAGAGGGGTTTGGGGGAGGGCCAGGAGTCAACAATGAGCAGTTCTTC
TRBV7-3,TRBJ2-5,.,TRBD2,CASSLLPPSGRSFLQETQYF,TGTGCCAGCAGCTTATTACCCCCTAGCGGGAGGTCGTTCCTCCAAGAGACCCAGTACTTC
TRBV4-3,TRBJ1-4,.,.,CASSQDGRGREKLFF,TGCGCCAGCAGCCAAGACGGGAGGGGCAGGGAAAAACTGTTTTTT
TRBV28,TRBJ1-5,.,.,CAAGVEGNQPQHF,TGTGCCGCCGGGGTGGAGGGCAATCAGCCCCAGCATTTT
TRBV6-2/TRBV6-3,TRBJ2-2,.,TRBD1,CASSWTGGITGELFF,TGTGCCAGCAGTTGGACAGGGGGAATAACCGGGGAGCTGTTTTTT
TRBV6-6,TRBJ1-5,.,TRBD1,CASSPLWTGFSNQPQHF,TGTGCCAGCAGTCCTCTCTGGACAGGGTTTAGTAATCAGCCCCAGCATTTT
TRBV27,TRBJ1-3,.,.,CASSPAGVGNTIYF,TGTGCCAGCAGCCCCGCGGGGGTTGGAAACACCATATATTTT
TRBV28,TRBJ1-2,few,TRBD1,CASSLGTGNGYTF,TGTGCCAGCAGTCTTGGGACAGGGAATGGCTACACCTTC
TRBV5-4,TRBJ2-2,.,.,CASSLPVGANTGELFF,TGTGCCAGCAGCTTACCGGTAGGGGCGAACACCGGGGAGCTGTTTTTT
TRBV6-4,TRBJ2-2,.,.,CASSESGSGELFF,TGTGCCAGCAGTGAATCAGGGTCCGGGGAGCTGTTTTTT
TRBV4-2,TRBJ2-2,.,.,CASSQTPVNTGELFF,TGTGCCAGCAGCCAGACACCAGTGAACACCGGGGAGCTGTTTTTT
TRBV6-5,TRBJ1-1,.,.,CASPAGSWTEAFF,TGTGCCAGCCCCGCAGGGTCGTGGACTGAAGCTTTCTTT
TRBV5-4,TRBJ1-5,.,.,CASSLGPGDGDGNQPQHF,TGTGCCAGCAGCTTGGGGCCAGGGGACGGGGACGGCAATCAGCCCCAGCATTTT
TRBV6-4,TRBJ2-3,.,.,CASSEGWADTDTQYF,TGTGCCAGCAGTGAGGGTTGGGCTGATACAGATACGCAGTATTTT
TRBV6-2/TRBV6-3,TRBJ2-5,.,TRBD2,CASSYSIHLAGEYQETQYF,TGTGCCAGCAGTTACTCGATACACCTAGCGGGGGAGTACCAAGAGACCCAGTACTTC
TRBV6-5,TRBJ1-2,.,.,CATRPGERNGYTF,TGTGCCACCCGCCCGGGAGAACGGAATGGCTACACCTTC
TRBV19,TRBJ1-6,.,TRBD1,CASGQGLAPLHF,TGTGCCAGCGGACAGGGCTTAGCACCCCTCCACTTT
TRBV2,TRBJ1-1,many,.,CASSEQTVEAFF,TGTGCCAGCAGTGAACAGACAGTTGAAGCTTTCTTT
TRBV7-9,TRBJ1-6,.,TRBD1,CASSPSGTDNSPLHF,TGTGCCAGCAGCCCATCCGGGACAGATAATTCACCCCTCCACTTT
TRBV7-2,TRBJ2-1,.,.,CASSLAPRARLTQKQFF,TGTGCCAGCAGCTTAGCCCCCAGGGCTAGGCTCACACAAAAGCAGTTCTTC
TRBV3-1/TRBV3-2,TRBJ1-2,.,TRBD1,CASSPLGQGRDGYTF,TGTGCCAGCAGCCCCCTAGGACAGGGCAGGGATGGCTACACCTTC
TRBV5-1,TRBJ2-2,.,.,CASSMTGHLNTGELFF,TGCGCCAGCAGCATGACGGGACATTTAAACACCGGGGAGCTGTTTTTT
TRBV24-1,TRBJ1-2,.,TRBD1,CATSDVTLGTGGGYTF,TGTGCCACCAGTGATGTCACCCTCGGGACAGGGGGAGGCTACACCTTC
TRBV9,TRBJ2-3,.,TRBD1,CASSPRGQGVTDTQYF,TGTGCCAGCAGCCCTCGGGGACAGGGGGTCACAGATACGCAGTATTTT
TRBV24-1,TRBJ2-2,.,TRBD1,CATRETGPGELFF,TGTGCCACCCGAGAGACAGGGCCCGGGGAGCTGTTTTTT